This T cell receptor (beta chain) comes out of a study of shared clonotypes between healthy human individuals. Trimming removed 4 bases at V and 0 bases at J, with 7 bases between. This CDR3 has 14 amino acids. Germline V gene sequence: CDR1 MNHEY, CDR2 SMNVEV (reference sequence). Selected positively for CCR7 and CD45RO-negative, naive CD8 cells excluded terminally differentiated effector memory CD45RA+ cells. Generated by immunoSEQ multiplex PCR, the TCRdb table keeps only in-frame clones and is missing some. Of over 2 million clones in the sample, about 95% were seen once. The TCR sequence derives from a man aged 18 to 29 in good health. The chain is built from TRBV27 and TRBJ1-5; D might be TRBD1 (5 bases). Sequencing was performed on naive CD8+ T cells sorted from blood. The CDR3 DNA follows: TGTGCCAGCAGTTGGGGGGTTAGCAATCAGCCCCAGCATTTT. It translates to CASSWGVSNQPQHF.